This T cell receptor (beta chain) was retrieved from a study of control samples from healthy donors and cancer patients. Assay used: immunoSEQ multiplex PCR; TCRdb lists only in-frame clones, some missing. The table has about 84,000 clones, more than 65% seen once. Germline values: CDR1 MNHEY, CDR2 SVGAGI. Trimming stripped 8 bases from V and 1 base from J, with 11 bases between. The CDR3 extends over 13 amino acids. The origin of this receptor is a man aged 60-69 years with head and neck cancer. Sequenced sample: PBMCs. The chain joins TRBV6-5 to TRBJ1-1, with a possible D match to TRBD1 (5 bases). The CDR3 nucleotides read TGTGCCAGCCTTGACACAGGGAACACTGAAGCTTTCTTT. Its protein product is CASLDTGNTEAFF.